The clone carrying this T cell receptor beta chain was recorded many times. This sample was taken from a study of regulatory T cells in long-lasting Graves disease. Time point reported: newly diagnosed GD, antithyroid drugs for less than 3 months. Construction of the TCR library relied on RNA isolated from PBMCs. Researchers made TCR beta libraries by using iRepertoire HTBI primers and running Arm-PCR on CDR3 regions. TCRdb processed the multiplex PCR reads anew with MiXCR; each CDR3 protein has one entry. The sample records about 300,000 distinct CDR3 sequences, 18% being singletons. Deletions cut 6 bases from V and 5 bases from J, with 17 bases between. The CDR3 extends over 15 amino acids. Germline V gene lookup returns CDR1 SNHLY and CDR2 FYNNEI.

The chain is built from TRBV2 and TRBJ1-5; D possibly corresponds to TRBD1 (6 bases). Sample: peripheral blood mononuclear cells (PBMCs), taken at new diagnosis, from a patient treated with antithyroid drugs. This clonotype was obtained from a female donor with Graves disease. CDR3 loop: CASSPPPDSHQPQHF. For the CDR3, the DNA is TGTGCCAGCAGCCCCCCCCCGGACAGCCATCAGCCCCAGCATTTT. The full variable domain, rest sourced from reference TRBV2 and TRBJ1-5, is EPEVTQTPSHQVTQMGQEVILRCVPISNHLYFYWYRQILGQKVEFLVSFYNNEISEKSEIFDDQFSVERPDGSNFTLKIRSTKLEDSAMYFCASSPPPDSHQPQHFGDGTRLSIL.